This T cell receptor (beta chain) was identified during a study of siplizumab effects on memory and regulatory T cells. Findings and limits, study-wide: Of the proliferating CD4+ or CD8+ clones, roughly 80-96% lacked a naive or memory phenotype that could be assigned. Unstimulated subsets captured only a minor fraction of alloreactive clones.

Germline V gene sequence: CDR1 SGHTA, CDR2 FQGTGA. Trimming at V came to 2 bases and at J to 2 bases, leaving 4 bases not matched to a gene. This CDR3 has 15 residues. Remarks on this clone: The antigen remains undetermined.

Assay used: immunoSEQ multiplex PCR; TCRdb lists only in-frame clones, some missing. The sample has approximately 100,000 clones, 94% seen once. The chain couples TRBV7-3 to TRBJ2-7; 9 positions match TRBD2. The sample was Tregs sorted from blood. The TCR comes from a human donor in good health. The CDR3 sequence is CASSLLASGAYEQYF. The DNA for the CDR3 is TGTGCCAGCAGCTTATTGGCTAGCGGGGCCTACGAGCAGTACTTC.